This is a list of T cell receptor beta chains from one sample in a study of monozygotic twins with inflammatory bowel disease. TCRdb reanalyzed the 5' RACE reads, giving one entry per CDR3 protein sequence and no DNA. Reported are 40,000 to 45,000 distinct CDR3 sequences; the ten largest clones contain about 5%. Sequencing input: blood. The receptors originated from a human donor with ulcerative colitis or Crohn's disease, or a healthy co-twin of an affected twin (not recorded which). Each CDR3 is given with its conserved first and last residue. A row's size may be missing; if present it is once, few, many or a size class.

cdr3_length	j_call	v_call	clone_size	cdr3_aa
13	TRBJ2-1	TRBV2	-	CASRADSYNEQFF
13	TRBJ2-2	TRBV19	-	CASSAAPSGELFF
15	TRBJ2-1	TRBV20-1	-	CSARDPAENYNEQFF
21	TRBJ2-3	TRBV20-1	-	CSARGGAHSTSGGTSTDTQYF
12	TRBJ2-7	TRBV5-6	-	CASSFGGLEQYF
15	TRBJ2-2	TRBV4-2	-	CASSQADRNTGELFF
14	TRBJ2-5	TRBV11-2	-	CASSLGWGEETQYF
13	TRBJ2-7	TRBV4-1	-	CASSQSGLYEQYF
15	TRBJ2-1	TRBV28	-	CASSTTRAHDNEQFF
15	TRBJ1-2	TRBV7-2	-	CASSFGGESPYGYTF
14	TRBJ2-1	TRBV5-1	-	CASSLNPPGFEQFF
16	TRBJ2-2	TRBV7-6	-	CASSSWTGQVTGELFF
13	TRBJ1-1	TRBV12-3/TRBV12-4	-	CASSFQGSTEAFF
16	TRBJ2-6	TRBV5-6	-	CASSPLWSAGANVLTF
18	TRBJ1-1	TRBV5-4	-	CASSLGSPRDTLNTEAFF
14	TRBJ1-2	TRBV20-1	-	CSASRDTSNYGYTF
17	TRBJ1-1	TRBV28	-	CASSFPPDGRKNTEAFF
15	TRBJ2-3	TRBV2	-	CASRDSGVSTDTQYF
15	TRBJ2-3	TRBV7-2	-	CASSPGARFTDTQYF
12	TRBJ2-1	TRBV12-3/TRBV12-4	-	CASRSSGGEQFF
15	TRBJ2-1	TRBV30	-	CAWSVMSFGGAEQFF
16	TRBJ1-6	TRBV9	-	CASSVASGTVQSPLHF
16	TRBJ2-4	TRBV4-1	-	CASSGLGFLAKNIQYF
14	TRBJ2-2	TRBV3-1	-	CASSQDGLMRELFF
13	TRBJ1-4	TRBV30	-	CAWSQGKVEKLFF
15	TRBJ2-7	TRBV5-5	-	CASSLASGLSYEQYF
16	TRBJ2-7	TRBV27	large	CASSLSWTAQTYEQYF
15	TRBJ2-5	TRBV9	-	CASSEGLGNQETQYF
15	TRBJ1-1	TRBV7-9	-	CASSPLGHRGSEAFF
17	TRBJ2-5	TRBV6-1	-	CASRAPTGMGGEETQYF
15	TRBJ2-7	TRBV4-3	-	CASSQEGGHSYEQYF
14	TRBJ2-7	TRBV19	-	CASSNGQTAYEQYF
14	TRBJ2-7	TRBV9	-	CASSAGLGYYEQYF
15	TRBJ2-7	TRBV10-3	-	CAISESVQGSYEQYF
16	TRBJ2-1	TRBV5-6	-	CASSALRGGPYNEQFF
17	TRBJ2-4	TRBV6-1	-	CASSVRADVLAKNIQYF
16	TRBJ2-2	TRBV28	-	CASSSPTGGRTGELFF
15	TRBJ2-1	TRBV7-2	-	CASSLDSTSHNEQFF
16	TRBJ2-7	TRBV7-8	-	CASSLGRDQTVYEQYF
15	TRBJ2-7	TRBV20-1	-	CSARGSSGRAYEQYF
13	TRBJ1-2	TRBV13	-	CASSHPQGRGYTF
12	TRBJ2-3	TRBV10-3	-	CASSHSTDTQYF
15	TRBJ1-2	TRBV7-8	-	CASSPRDRDLGGYTF
20	TRBJ2-7	TRBV2	-	CASSVPRGQGAKWGVYEQYF
15	TRBJ2-5	TRBV5-6	-	CASRRRGGGQETQYF
12	TRBJ1-2	TRBV29-1	-	CSVGQGNHGYTF